This T cell receptor beta chain was identified during a study of early T cells in non-severe SARS-CoV-2 infection. Tagging with unique molecular identifiers was applied to individual cDNA molecules. TCRdb reanalysed the 5' RACE reads using MiXCR and keeps one entry per CDR3 protein. The table includes 80,000 or so distinct CDR3 sequences, less than 20% detected once. This clonotype was counted only a few times. No antigen is known for it. General observations from the study: A preference for anti-spike CD8 responses marked VDJdb matching, which missed private and CD4 specificities.

Trimming stripped 0 bases from V and 1 base from J, with 11 bases between. Germline V gene lookup returns CDR1 SGDLS and CDR2 YYNGEE. The CDR3 sequence is 15 residues long. The chain links TRBV9 to TRBJ2-7; no firm D call. This receptor was obtained from an adult who was a healthcare worker with PCR-confirmed SARS-CoV-2 infection or an uninfected control (not recorded which). The sequenced material came from whole blood. CDR3 DNA: TGTGCCAGCAGCGTAGTGGCGGACCAATCCTACGAGCAGTACTTC. Its protein is CASSVVADQSYEQYF.